This T cell receptor beta chain was recorded in a study of shared clonotypes between healthy human individuals. On the study more broadly: Contributing individuals were two females and three males aged 18 to 49.

Study-wide findings and caveats: Donor scarcity curtailed the genetic and exposure-history diversity represented herein.

As concerns this clone: Its target is not known.

Sequencing used immunoSEQ multiplex PCR; TCRdb keeps in-frame clones, though not all of them. The table lists about 1,500,000 clones, roughly 96% of them singletons. The authors divided CD4+ cells into CD45RA+ naive and CD45RA-negative memory subsets. The length of the CDR3 is 17 residues. Between the trimmed V and J ends, which lost 5 bases and 4 bases, there was a span of 24 bases. The germline CDR1 and CDR2 sequences are SGHAT and FQNNGV. Sequencing was carried out using naive CD4+ T cells sorted from blood. Subset defined: CD45RA+ positively selected. The clonotype was recovered from a man aged 25-45 years in good health. The chain couples TRBV11-2 to TRBJ2-7, with D hard to call. Here the CDR3 DNA reads TGTGCCAGCAGCCCGAAGACCATAGTAGGTCGCTTGTACGAGCAGTACTTC. Translation: CASSPKTIVGRLYEQYF.